This TCR beta chain comes out of a study of identical twins. This clonotype came up many times. TCRdb ran MiXCR on the 5' RACE reads and lists one entry per CDR3 protein. This repertoire shows 700,000 or so distinct CDR3 sequences, around 8.6% found once; its top ten account for around 0.98%. The CDR3 runs 12 residues. Germline V gene data show CDR1 as SGHTA and CDR2 as FQGNSA. Trimming cost V 3 bases and J 4 bases, with 7 bases left between them. These sequences were also reported in another study, on yellow fever vaccine responses in identical twins.

The sequencing input was PBMCs. The origin of this receptor is a woman aged 18 to 35 in good health. V gene TRBV7-2 combines with J gene TRBJ2-7; D is perhaps TRBD1 (6 bases). The CDR3 spells CASSFDRYEQYF. In nucleotides, the CDR3 is TGTGCCAGCAGCTTTGACAGGTACGAGCAGTACTTC.